This T cell receptor beta chain is drawn from a study of type 1 regulatory T cells. Across the study: T-allo10 is an in vitro-generated, Tr1-enriched CD4 T cell product specific for alloantigen.

In this sample, this clonotype turned up a few times. Using its own MiXCR run on the reads, TCRdb lists one record per CDR3 protein. Of approximately 97,000 distinct CDR3 sequences in the sample, roughly 30% were seen once. Trimming at V came to 2 bases and at J to 1 base, leaving 6 bases not matched to a gene. The length of the CDR3 is 16 residues. CDR1 is SGHVS, CDR2 FQNEAQ, per germline. The rearrangement joins TRBV7-8 to TRBJ2-5; 8 nucleotides match TRBD2. Input material: CD4+ T cells, either the whole sample or a sorted fraction (not recorded which). The source of this sequence is a human donor in good health. The CDR3 protein is CASSLKRELPQETQYF. As DNA, the CDR3 is TGTGCCAGCAGCTTAAAGCGGGAGCTCCCCCAAGAGACCCAGTACTTC.